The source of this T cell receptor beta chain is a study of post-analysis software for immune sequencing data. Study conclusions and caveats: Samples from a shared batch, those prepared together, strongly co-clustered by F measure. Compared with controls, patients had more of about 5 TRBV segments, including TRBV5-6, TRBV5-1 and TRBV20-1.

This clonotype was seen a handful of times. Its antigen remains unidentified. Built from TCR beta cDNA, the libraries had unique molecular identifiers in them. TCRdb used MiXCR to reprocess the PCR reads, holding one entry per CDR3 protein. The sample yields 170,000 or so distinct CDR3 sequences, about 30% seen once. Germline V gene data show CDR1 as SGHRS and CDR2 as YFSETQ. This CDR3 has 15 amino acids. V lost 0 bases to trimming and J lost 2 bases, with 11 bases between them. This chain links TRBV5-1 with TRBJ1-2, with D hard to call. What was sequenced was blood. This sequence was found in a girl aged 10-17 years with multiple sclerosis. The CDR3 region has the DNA TGCGCCAGCAGCTTGGGCGGAAACCAGAACTATGGCTACACCTTC. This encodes CASSLGGNQNYGYTF.